The 29 T cell receptor beta chains presented below share a single source sample, sequenced in a study of blood T cell repertoires in COVID-19. Clones were read by immunoSEQ multiplex PCR, and TCRdb kept only the in-frame ones, dropping some. The sample carries approximately 290,000 clones, about 90% recorded once. The sequenced material came from peripheral blood. All receptors derive from a man younger than 35 with active or convalescent COVID-19.

The chain combines TRBV29-1 with TRBJ1-1; D is ambiguous. The CDR3 totals 10 residues. Per germline, CDR1 SQVTM and CDR2 ANQGSEA. The V and J ends lost 3 bases and 11 bases respectively, with 10 bases between them. The CDR3 DNA reads TGCAGCGTTGATCGCGGGAGGGCTTTCTTT. Translation gives CSVDRGRAFF.

The chain combines TRBV9 with TRBJ2-6, with D possibly matching TRBD1 (5 bases). The V end was cut by 4 bases, the J end by 4 bases, with 12 bases between. The CDR3 covers 15 residues. Germline V gene sequence: CDR1 SGDLS, CDR2 YYNGEE. CDR3 sequence reads: CASSLDSSGANVLTF. The CDR3 coding sequence is TGTGCCAGCAGCTTAGACAGCTCCGGGGCCAACGTCCTGACTTTC.

This clone was seen only a few times. The chain links TRBV7-2 to TRBJ1-4; D might be TRBD1 (6 bases). Germline V gives CDR1 SGHTA, CDR2 FQGNSA. V was trimmed by 5 bases and J by 8 bases, leaving 12 bases between them. The CDR3 is made up of 13 amino acids. CDR3 sequence (DNA): TGTGCCAGCAGCCAGGGGTGGGGGGAAAAACTGTTTTTT. Encoded protein: CASSQGWGEKLFF.

The chain recombines TRBV28 with TRBJ2-7, with 8 bases aligning to TRBD1. V gave up 2 bases and J gave up 5 bases; unmatched junction bases: 2. CDR3 length equals 13 residues. CDR1 and CDR2 from the germline V gene are MDHEN and SYDVKM. This chain's CDR3 is CASSLRTGNEQYF. In nucleotides, the CDR3 is TGTGCCAGCAGTTTACGGACAGGGAACGAGCAGTACTTC.

The J gene is TRBJ1-4, the V gene TRBV10-2; the D is unclear. Deletions cut 10 bases from V and 0 bases from J, with 15 bases between. Germline V gene sequence: CDR1 WSHSY, CDR2 SAAADI. There are 15 residues in the CDR3. As DNA, the CDR3 is TGCGCCACCTCCCGGATACTAGCAACTAATGAAAAACTGTTTTTT. Its translation is CATSRILATNEKLFF.

The chain links TRBV7-9 to TRBJ2-1, with 8 bases aligning to TRBD2. Per germline, CDR1 SEHNR and CDR2 FQNEAQ (reference sequence). The CDR3 has 18 residues. With 3 bases clipped from V and 2 bases from J, the junction kept 12 bases outside the gene matches. The DNA of the CDR3 is TGTGCCAGCAGCTTCGTCACTAGCGGCCACCGAACCTACAATGAGCAGTTCTTC. It yields the protein CASSFVTSGHRTYNEQFF.

V and J are TRBV2 and TRBJ1-1; 7 nucleotides match TRBD1. The CDR3 consists of 17 residues. Germline lookup yields CDR1 SNHLY and CDR2 FYNNEI. V trimming: 0 bases; J trimming: 0 bases; junction bases outside the gene matches: 7. Here the CDR3 reads CASSEALTGELNTEAFF. The CDR3, as DNA: TGTGCCAGCAGTGAAGCGCTAACAGGGGAATTGAACACTGAAGCTTTCTTT.

J is TRBJ2-5 and V is TRBV5-4; D might be TRBD1 (6 bases). Germline values: CDR1 SGHNT, CDR2 YYREEE (reference sequence). Between the trimmed V and J ends, which lost 2 bases and 2 bases, there was a span of 7 bases. The CDR3 is made up of 13 amino acids. CDR3 nucleotides: TGTGCCAGCAGCTTCCAGGGGCAAGAGACCCAGTACTTC. Protein sequence: CASSFQGQETQYF.

This chain connects TRBV5-1 to TRBJ1-1; D remains ambiguous. The CDR3 is 14 amino acids. The germline V gene encodes CDR1 SGHRS and CDR2 YFSETQ. Trimming stripped 5 bases from V and 2 bases from J, with 13 bases between. CDR3 coding DNA: TGCGCCAGCAGAATGGGCCCGGAAAACACTGAAGCTTTCTTT. Protein: CASRMGPENTEAFF.

The chain has TRBV10-3 and TRBJ2-3, with TRBD1 identical over 7 bases. Germline V gene sequence: CDR1 ENHRY, CDR2 SYGVKD. Trimming at V came to 2 bases and at J to 4 bases, leaving 9 bases not matched to a gene. The CDR3 is 16 residues long. The CDR3 loop reads CAISETMTGSADTQYF. The CDR3 bases are TGTGCCATCAGTGAGACGATGACAGGGTCGGCAGATACGCAGTATTTT.

The chain carries TRBV11-2 and TRBJ1-1, with D uncertain. The CDR3 totals 13 residues. Germline values: CDR1 SGHAT, CDR2 FQNNGV. The V gene lost 5 bases and the J gene lost 4 bases, with 11 bases spanning the gap. CDR3 residues: CASSGSIATEAFF. The CDR3 region has the DNA TGTGCCAGCAGCGGATCCATAGCCACTGAAGCTTTCTTT.

This clone was detected only once. The rearrangement uses TRBV6-5 and TRBJ2-2; 7 nucleotides match TRBD1. In germline, CDR1 is MNHEY, CDR2 SVGAGI. This CDR3 has 15 residues. V trimming: 4 bases; J trimming: 6 bases; junction bases outside the gene matches: 8. For the CDR3, the DNA is TGTGCCAGCAGTTTTTCCTACAGGGGTCCCGGGGAGCTGTTTTTT. This encodes CASSFSYRGPGELFF.

CDR3 in amino acids: CASSLGITADYGYTF. DNA for the CDR3: TGTGCCAGCAGCTTGGGGATTACAGCGGACTATGGCTACACCTTC. V is TRBV5-5 and J is TRBJ1-2; D is uncertain. The CDR3 is made up of 15 amino acids. The germline V gene has CDR1 SGHKS and CDR2 YYEKEE (reference sequence). V lost 0 bases, J lost 3 bases, and 12 bases lay in between.

This clone occurred a few times. The chain recombines TRBV27 with TRBJ2-1; 9 bases are shared with TRBD2. This CDR3 spans 16 amino acids. Germline-derived CDR1 and CDR2 are MNHEY and SMNVEV (reference sequence). Losses at the gene ends were 5 bases for V and 5 bases for J; bases not matched to a gene: 10. For the CDR3, the DNA is TGTGCCAGCAGTACTCCCGGGGCTAGCGGGGACAATGAGCAGTTCTTC. As protein: CASSTPGASGDNEQFF.

The chain links TRBV5-5 to TRBJ1-5; 8 bases line up with TRBD1. This CDR3 spans 16 amino acids. The junction had 7 bases not matched to a gene; V was cut back by 3 bases and J by 2 bases. Germline assignment: CDR1 SGHKS and CDR2 YYEKEE (reference sequence). In nucleotides, the CDR3 is TGTGCCAGCAGCTCGCGCGACAGGGGCCGCAATCAGCCCCAGCATTTT. It yields the protein CASSSRDRGRNQPQHF.

The CDR3 protein is CASSPKSRKPGPLDYNEQFF. The CDR3 DNA follows: TGTGCCAGCAGTCCTAAATCAAGAAAACCAGGGCCCCTGGACTACAATGAGCAGTTCTTC. The rearrangement joins TRBV28 to TRBJ2-1; TRBD1 might be the D (5 bases). The CDR3 has 20 amino acids. Between the trimmed V and J ends, which lost 5 bases and 3 bases, there was a span of 29 bases. Germline V gene data show CDR1 as MDHEN and CDR2 as SYDVKM. The full variable domain, with the rest looked up from reference TRBV28 and TRBJ2-1, is DVKVTQSSRYLVKRTGEKVFLECVQDMDHENMFWYRQDPGLGLRLIYFSYDVKMKEKGDIPEGYSVSREKKERFSLILESASTNQTSMYLCASSPKSRKPGPLDYNEQFFGPGTRLTVL.

The chain uses TRBV29-1 and TRBJ2-6; no reliable D call. V was trimmed by 3 bases and J by 0 bases, leaving 9 bases between them. The germline V gene has CDR1 SQVTM and CDR2 ANQGSEA. This CDR3 comprises 15 residues. The CDR3 loop is CSVEGELSGANVLTF. CDR3 DNA: TGCAGCGTTGAGGGCGAGCTCTCTGGGGCCAACGTCCTGACTTTC.

The rearrangement uses TRBV27 and TRBJ1-1; perhaps TRBD1 as D (5 bases). This CDR3 is built from 14 residues. Per germline, CDR1 MNHEY and CDR2 SMNVEV (reference sequence). Between the trimmed V and J ends, which lost 8 bases and 4 bases, there was a span of 17 bases. The CDR3 DNA reads as TGTGCCAGCTCCTCCTCGGGAGGGGCCACTGAAGCTTTCTTT. This translates into CASSSSGGATEAFF.

This chain joins TRBV5-1 and TRBJ2-5; TRBD2 matches 10 bases. The J segment lost 4 bases and the V segment lost 6 bases, leaving 6 bases of the junction unmatched. Germline lookup yields CDR1 SGHRS and CDR2 YFSETQ. This CDR3 has 14 residues. The CDR3 loop reads CASTLAGGPETQYF. CDR3 bases: TGCGCCAGCACCTTAGCGGGGGGCCCAGAGACCCAGTACTTC.

The chain has TRBV9 and TRBJ2-1, with 9 positions matching TRBD2. CDR1 is SGDLS and CDR2 is YYNGEE in the germline V gene. The CDR3 is made up of 16 amino acids. V was pared by 4 bases and J by 5 bases, with 10 bases of the junction left unmatched. CDR3: CASSPRPGLAHNEQFF. The CDR3 DNA reads as TGTGCCAGCAGCCCTAGACCGGGACTAGCCCACAATGAGCAGTTCTTC.

The chain employs TRBV3-1 (or the pseudogene TRBV3-2) and TRBJ2-6; TRBD1 matches 7 bases. V trimming: 1 base; J trimming: 3 bases; junction bases outside the gene matches: 12. Germline V CDR1 and CDR2: LGHDT, YNNKEL (reference sequence). There are 19 residues in the CDR3. The CDR3 loop reads CASSQVSQGDFFGANVLTF. The CDR3 region has the DNA TGTGCCAGCAGCCAAGTCTCGCAGGGGGATTTTTTTGGGGCCAACGTCCTGACTTTC.

This clone was seen only once. The chain couples TRBV4-3 to TRBJ1-1; D call uncertain. CDR3 length equals 13 residues. Germline CDR1 is LGHNA and CDR2 is YSLEER. Between the trimmed V and J ends, which lost 6 bases and 3 bases, there was a span of 11 bases. CDR3 protein: CASSAGVDTEAFF. For the CDR3, the DNA is TGCGCCAGCAGTGCCGGGGTTGACACTGAAGCTTTCTTT.

V and J are TRBV24-1 and TRBJ2-1, with D uncertain. Trimming stripped 0 bases from V and 4 bases from J, with 9 bases between. Germline values: CDR1 KGHDR, CDR2 SFDVKD. The CDR3 totals 15 residues. CDR3 sequence reads: CATSDLHRVYNEQFF. Here the CDR3 DNA reads TGTGCCACCAGTGATTTGCATCGGGTTTACAATGAGCAGTTCTTC.

This chain connects TRBV4-3 to TRBJ2-7; D unresolved. The CDR3 spans 14 residues. V was shortened by 0 bases and J by 3 bases, with 9 bases between the two germline ends. The germline V gene has CDR1 LGHNA and CDR2 YSLEER. The CDR3 DNA reads as TGCGCCAGCAGCCAAGAACCACGGAGCTACGAGCAGTACTTC. It translates to CASSQEPRSYEQYF.

The chain employs TRBV3-1 (or the pseudogene TRBV3-2) and TRBJ2-7; D gene ambiguous. V dropped 1 base and J dropped 6 bases, with 13 bases sitting between them. This CDR3 has 14 amino acids. Germline CDR1 reads LGHDT; CDR2 reads YNNKEL (reference sequence). Here the CDR3 DNA reads TGTGCCAGCAGCCAAGGGAGCCCGGCTGGCGAGCAGTACTTC. As protein: CASSQGSPAGEQYF.

CDR3 protein: CASSDRGRYRENNYGYTF. The CDR3 DNA is TGTGCCAGCAGTGACCGTGGGAGGTATAGGGAAAATAACTATGGCTACACCTTC. The chain uses TRBV6-4 and TRBJ1-2; D remains unclear. The CDR3 spans 18 residues. The germline V gene has CDR1 MRHNA and CDR2 SNTAGT. Trimming stripped 2 bases from V and 1 base from J, with 20 bases between.

V is TRBV13 and J is TRBJ1-4; 9 bases match TRBD1. Germline trimming cut 3 bases from V and 7 bases from J; bases unmatched to any gene: 6. This CDR3 contains 15 residues. Germline lookup yields CDR1 PRHDT and CDR2 FYEKMQ (reference sequence). Written as DNA, the CDR3 is TGTGCCAGCAGCTTCGGAGGGACAGGGCCTGAAAAACTGTTTTTT. Translated: CASSFGGTGPEKLFF.

The rearrangement joins TRBV11-3 to TRBJ2-3; D possibly corresponds to TRBD2 (5 bases). V was cut by 3 bases and J by 7 bases, with 11 bases left in between. This CDR3 is built from 13 residues. Germline CDR1 SGHNT, CDR2 YENEEA. CDR3 loop: CASSFQGSNTQYF. As DNA, the CDR3 is TGTGCCAGCAGCTTTCAAGGGAGTAATACGCAGTATTTT.

This clone showed up just once. The V gene is TRBV27, the J gene TRBJ2-3, with 10 positions matching TRBD1. Germline assignment: CDR1 MNHEY and CDR2 SMNVEV (reference sequence). Trimming at V came to 0 bases and at J to 10 bases, leaving 1 base not matched to a gene. The CDR3 has 13 amino acids. DNA for the CDR3: TGTGCCAGCAGTTTATCGGGACAGGGGTCGCAGTATTTT. It yields the protein CASSLSGQGSQYF.